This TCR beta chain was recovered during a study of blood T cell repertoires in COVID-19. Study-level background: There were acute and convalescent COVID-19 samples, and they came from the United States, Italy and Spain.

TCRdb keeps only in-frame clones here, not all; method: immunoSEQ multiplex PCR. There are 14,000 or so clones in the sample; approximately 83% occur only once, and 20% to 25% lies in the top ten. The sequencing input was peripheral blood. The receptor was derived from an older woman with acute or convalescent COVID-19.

CDR3 in amino acids: CAISYDRGSGNTIYF. DNA of the CDR3: TGTGCCATCAGTTACGACAGAGGCTCTGGAAACACCATATATTTT. This sequence joins TRBV10-3 and TRBJ1-3, with D possibly being TRBD1 (5 bases). V gave up 5 bases and J gave up 0 bases, with 11 bases separating them. Looked up from germline, CDR1 is ENHRY and CDR2 is SYGVKD. CDR3 size: 15 residues.